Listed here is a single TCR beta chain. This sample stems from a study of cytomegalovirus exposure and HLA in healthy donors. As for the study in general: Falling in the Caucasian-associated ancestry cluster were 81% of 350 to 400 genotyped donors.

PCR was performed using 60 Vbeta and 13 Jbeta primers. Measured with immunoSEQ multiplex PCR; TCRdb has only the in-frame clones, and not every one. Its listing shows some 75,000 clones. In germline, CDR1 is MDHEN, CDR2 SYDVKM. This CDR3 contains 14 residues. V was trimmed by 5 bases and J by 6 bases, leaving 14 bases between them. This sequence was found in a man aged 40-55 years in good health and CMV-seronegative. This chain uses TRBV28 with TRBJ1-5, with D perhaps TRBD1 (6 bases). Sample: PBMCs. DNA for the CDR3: TGTGCCAGCAGTACGACAGGAGACAGTCAGCCCCAGCATTTT. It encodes CASSTTGDSQPQHF. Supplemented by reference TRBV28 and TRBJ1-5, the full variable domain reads DVKVTQSSRYLVKRTGEKVFLECVQDMDHENMFWYRQDPGLGLRLIYFSYDVKMKEKGDIPEGYSVSREKKERFSLILESASTNQTSMYLCASSTTGDSQPQHFGDGTRLSIL.